The sequence of this T cell receptor (beta chain) was determined in a study of OX40 agonist ivuxolimab in advanced cancers. Regarding the complete study: The costimulatory receptor OX40 (CD134) was targeted by ivuxolimab, a fully human IgG2 agonistic monoclonal antibody. Intravenous ivuxolimab was administered to patients every 2 weeks at six dose levels: 0.01, 0.1, 0.3, 1.5, 3 and 10 mg/kg. Among the approximately 50 dose-escalation patients, about 20 had hepatocellular carcinoma, some 15 melanoma, 9 renal cell carcinoma and 9 head and neck cancer. In the dose-escalation cohort, approximately 83% of patients were male, and the mean age was 60 years with a range of about 20 to 90. Patients were allowed to have had prior anti-PD-1, anti-PD-L1 or anti-CTLA-4 therapy, and 30% to 40% of the dose-escalation patients had been treated with checkpoint inhibitors. Partial responses were achieved by three dose-escalation patients, of whom one had hepatocellular carcinoma and two had cutaneous melanoma. The purpose of peripheral TCRbeta sequencing was to test whether ivuxolimab changed TCR sequence diversity and led to clonal T-cell expansion. The monotherapy dose-escalation portion (N of about 47 patients) of the phase I ivuxolimab trial is reported in the paper. The study at large found these results: In the 0.1-3.0 mg/kg groups, partial responders were among the patients with the lowest normalized peripheral clonal expansion, particularly in CD8+ T cells. At doses from 0.1 to 3.0 mg/kg, clonal expansion was seen in both CD4+ and CD8+ blood T cells between baseline and week 6. After ivuxolimab, more expanded clones were found on average in CD8+ T cells than in CD4+ T cells. The antigen specificity of the clonally expanded peripheral T cells was not determined. Low levels of normalized T-cell clonal expansion were also seen in some nonresponding patients.

V gives up 10 bases and J gives up 2 bases, and the segment between their germline ends measures 12 bases. The CDR3, cysteine through phenylalanine, is 12 amino acids long. The sequence is cut down to CDR3 DNA, 36 bases in frame from base 1. Genomic DNA was extracted from sorted cells for sequencing of the TCRbeta CDR3 region. TCRbeta CDR3 regions were sequenced using the immunoSEQ Assay. Not all clones reach the TCRdb copy of this immuneACCESS table, which keeps in-frame sequences only. Checked studies attribute under half of the gap to unresolved V genes and leave the rest unexplained. The sample table records approximately 57,000 clones; about 83% of these occur just once. The top ten clonotypes cover 3% to 3.5% of the sample. As for this clone: Its specific antigen is unknown. Base quality data are lacking; no much larger clone is found one base away.

Patients with a history of autoimmune disease or receiving systemic immunosuppression were excluded from the trial. Peripheral blood for TCR sequencing was drawn from every dose cohort at baseline, at cycle 4 day 1 and at cycle 7 day 1. The samples were taken from a phase I, first-in-human, multicenter, open-label dose-escalation trial of ivuxolimab. Adults with locally advanced or metastatic melanoma, renal cell, hepatocellular, or head and neck squamous cell carcinoma were enrolled in the trial. Before TCR sequencing, CD4+ T cells and CD8+ T cells from peripheral blood were sorted into separate populations.

The sequencing here drew on CD4+ or CD8+ T cells sorted from blood, taken in a trial of the OX40 agonist ivuxolimab. Rearrangement joined TRBV5-3 to TRBJ1-1; TRBD1 is a possible D gene, resting on 5 matching bases. TRBV5-3 counts as an open reading frame of uncertain function. The sequence came from an adult with an advanced solid tumor such as melanoma, head and neck, liver or kidney cancer. The nucleotide sequence reads as follows: TGTGCCGGAAACAGGAGAAACACTGAAGCTTTCTTT. It codes for CAGNRRNTEAFF.